Listed here are 9 T cell receptor beta chains from one sample, sequenced in a study of glioma-infiltrating T cells after dendritic cell vaccination. Here immunoSEQ multiplex PCR was the method, and the copy in TCRdb shows in-frame clones only, minus some. This table has under 35,000 clones, more than 85% appearing once. Here the sequenced sample was blood, taken before dendritic cell vaccination. These receptors were collected from a human donor with glioblastoma.

CDR3 DNA: TGTGCCAGCTCACCACAGGGGGAAAACTATGGCTACACCTTC. This gives the protein CASSPQGENYGYTF. The rearrangement links TRBV18 to TRBJ1-2; tentative D call: TRBD1 (6 bases). V lost 1 base and J 2 bases, leaving 8 bases between the germline ends. The CDR3 is made up of 14 amino acids. The germline V gene has CDR1 KGHSH and CDR2 LQKENI.

As concerns this clone: The identical CDR3 is also encoded by other nucleotide sequences in the sample. The V and J genes are TRBV19 and TRBJ1-6; D is possibly TRBD1 (6 bases). Germline CDR1 reads LNHDA; CDR2 reads SQIVND (reference sequence). The CDR3 is 14 residues long. The V gene lost 5 bases and the J gene lost 7 bases, with 12 bases spanning the gap. The CDR3 loop reads CASSLRDKNSPLHF. The CDR3 DNA sequence: TGTGCCAGTAGTCTCCGGGACAAAAATTCACCCCTCCACTTT.

Comments on this clone: Its ends do not fully match the called genes, so a read error is possible. Within the sample, other DNA sequences also encode this same CDR3. The chain combines TRBV7-2 with TRBJ1-6; 9 nucleotides align to TRBD1. The CDR3 has 14 residues. The germline V gene has CDR1 SGHTA and CDR2 FQGNSA. The CDR3 loop reads CASSSGTGNSPLHF. The CDR3, as DNA: TGTGCCAGCAGCTCTGGGACAGGGAATTCCCCCCTCCACTTT.

V and J are TRBV7-9 and TRBJ1-1; TRBD1 aligns across 7 bases. The junction had 13 bases not matched to a gene; V was cut back by 9 bases and J by 6 bases. This CDR3 region has 14 residues. The germline gives CDR1 SEHNR, CDR2 FQNEAQ (reference sequence). The CDR3 reads CASQLISRGAEAFF. Here the CDR3 DNA reads TGTGCCAGTCAGCTTATCTCCAGGGGGGCTGAAGCTTTCTTT.

This sequence joins TRBV4-1 and TRBJ2-2; TRBD2 agrees at 15 bases. CDR1 and CDR2 from the germline V gene are MGHRA and YSYEKL. V lost 2 bases, J lost 7 bases, and 5 bases stayed unmatched. The CDR3 length is 17 residues. CDR3 protein: CASSQRRTSGGGGELFF. The CDR3 DNA is TGCGCCAGCAGCCAAAGAAGGACTAGCGGGGGGGGCGGGGAGCTGTTTTTT.

The rearrangement uses TRBV2 and TRBJ2-7; D is unresolved. From germline, CDR1 is SNHLY and CDR2 FYNNEI. Trimming cost V 2 bases and J 0 bases, with 11 bases left between them. The CDR3 spans 15 residues. The CDR3 reads CASSEQRTSSYEQYF. The CDR3 DNA is TGTGCCAGCAGTGAACAGCGTACCAGCTCCTACGAGCAGTACTTC. The full variable domain, with the rest looked up from reference TRBV2 and TRBJ2-7, is EPEVTQTPSHQVTQMGQEVILRCVPISNHLYFYWYRQILGQKVEFLVSFYNNEISEKSEIFDDQFSVERPDGSNFTLKIRSTKLEDSAMYFCASSEQRTSSYEQYFGPGTRLTVT.

V gene TRBV27 combines with J gene TRBJ2-1, with D unresolved. The CDR3 spans 15 residues. Deletions cut 5 bases from V and 2 bases from J, with 13 bases between. Germline V gene lookup returns CDR1 MNHEY and CDR2 SMNVEV (reference sequence). Here the CDR3 reads CASSVTDFPYNEQFF. CDR3 coding DNA: TGTGCCAGCAGTGTCACAGATTTCCCCTACAATGAGCAGTTCTTC.

This chain connects TRBV7-9 to TRBJ1-6; TRBD1 is a possible D gene (6 bases). From germline, CDR1 is SEHNR and CDR2 FQNEAQ (reference sequence). Trimming removed 3 bases from V and 1 base from J, with 10 bases in between. The CDR3 runs to 16 residues. CDR3 amino acids: CASSFGGQSYNSPLHF. CDR3 DNA: TGTGCCAGCAGCTTTGGTGGACAGTCCTATAATTCACCCCTCCACTTT.

The CDR3 reads CAIRGGTGNTIYF. The DNA for the CDR3 is TGTGCCATCAGAGGGGGAACTGGAAACACCATATATTTT. The rearrangement links TRBV10-3 to TRBJ1-3; D perhaps matches TRBD1 (6 bases). Trimming stripped 6 bases from V and 2 bases from J, with 8 bases between. The CDR3 spans 13 residues. Per germline, CDR1 ENHRY and CDR2 SYGVKD.